The rows below give T cell receptor beta chains drawn from one sample of a study of radiotherapy plus CTLA-4 blockade in lung cancer. Measured with immunoSEQ multiplex PCR; TCRdb has only the in-frame clones, and not every one. The sample carries tens of thousands of clones, 72% recorded once. This specimen consisted of peripheral blood, obtained from a patient treated with radiotherapy plus ipilimumab. Receptors were obtained from a human donor with non-small cell lung cancer whose response to radiotherapy plus ipilimumab could not be evaluated. Each CDR3 is given with its conserved first and last residue. Fields, in order: J gene, D gene, clone size, V gene, CDR3 protein, CDR3 DNA. A D gene is named only where the DNA matches it firmly. The listing skips clone size in some rows; elsewhere it reads once, few, many or a size class.

j_call: TRBJ1-2
d_call: TRBD1
clone_size: NA
v_call: TRBV2
cdr3_aa: CASSGTGEAYTF
cdr3_nt: TGTGCCAGCAGTGGGACAGGGGAGGCCTACACCTTC

j_call: TRBJ2-5
d_call: TRBD1
clone_size: NA
v_call: TRBV18
cdr3_aa: CASSPTGVGERTQYF
cdr3_nt: TGTGCCAGCTCACCTACAGGGGTCGGGGAGCGGACCCAGTACTTC

j_call: TRBJ1-4
d_call: NA
clone_size: NA
v_call: TRBV25-1
cdr3_aa: CASSEWGTHNEKLFF
cdr3_nt: TGTGCCAGCAGTGAATGGGGGACACATAATGAAAAACTGTTTTTT

j_call: TRBJ2-2
d_call: TRBD2
clone_size: NA
v_call: TRBV2
cdr3_aa: CASSEAERGNTGELFF
cdr3_nt: TGTGCCAGCAGTGAAGCTGAGCGGGGGAACACCGGGGAGCTGTTTTTT

j_call: TRBJ2-7
d_call: TRBD1
clone_size: NA
v_call: TRBV9
cdr3_aa: CASSVGPDRDYEQYF
cdr3_nt: TGTGCCAGCAGCGTGGGTCCGGACAGGGACTACGAGCAGTACTTC

j_call: TRBJ2-5
d_call: TRBD2
clone_size: NA
v_call: TRBV18
cdr3_aa: CASSPSGAFQETQYF
cdr3_nt: TGTGCCAGCTCACCTAGCGGGGCTTTCCAAGAGACCCAGTACTTC

j_call: TRBJ2-5
d_call: NA
clone_size: NA
v_call: TRBV7-6
cdr3_aa: CASSRGQETQYF
cdr3_nt: TGTGCCAGCAGCCGGGGTCAAGAGACCCAGTACTTC

j_call: TRBJ1-2
d_call: NA
clone_size: NA
v_call: TRBV5-1
cdr3_aa: CASREQGNGYTF
cdr3_nt: TGCGCCAGCAGAGAACAGGGCAATGGCTACACCTTC

j_call: TRBJ1-2
d_call: TRBD1
clone_size: NA
v_call: TRBV2
cdr3_aa: CASSYRTGTVYGYTF
cdr3_nt: TGTGCCAGCAGTTACCGTACCGGGACAGTCTATGGCTACACCTTC

j_call: TRBJ1-1
d_call: NA
clone_size: NA
v_call: TRBV9
cdr3_aa: CASTQGTEAFF
cdr3_nt: TGTGCCAGTACACAGGGCACTGAAGCTTTCTTT

j_call: TRBJ1-3
d_call: NA
clone_size: NA
v_call: TRBV9
cdr3_aa: CASGAEKGGLTSSGNTIYF
cdr3_nt: TGTGCCAGTGGGGCCGAAAAGGGAGGATTGACTTCCTCTGGAAACACCATATATTTT

j_call: TRBJ1-5
d_call: TRBD1
clone_size: NA
v_call: TRBV7-2
cdr3_aa: CASSSQGFNQPQHF
cdr3_nt: TGTGCCAGCAGTTCACAGGGGTTCAATCAGCCCCAGCATTTT

j_call: TRBJ1-4
d_call: TRBD1
clone_size: NA
v_call: TRBV5-1
cdr3_aa: CASSQGQGSSEKLFF
cdr3_nt: TGCGCCAGCAGCCAGGGACAGGGGAGTAGTGAAAAACTGTTTTTT

j_call: TRBJ2-7
d_call: TRBD2
clone_size: NA
v_call: TRBV7-3
cdr3_aa: CASSKLAGEGFEQYF
cdr3_nt: TGTGCCAGCAGCAAATTAGCGGGAGAGGGGTTCGAGCAGTACTTC

j_call: TRBJ2-2
d_call: TRBD1
clone_size: NA
v_call: TRBV28
cdr3_aa: CASSFGTGYTGELFF
cdr3_nt: TGTGCCAGCAGTTTCGGGACAGGGTACACCGGGGAGCTGTTTTTT

j_call: TRBJ1-6
d_call: TRBD1
clone_size: NA
v_call: TRBV5-6
cdr3_aa: CASSWGQVSSYNSPLHF
cdr3_nt: TGTGCCAGCAGCTGGGGACAGGTCAGCTCCTATAATTCACCCCTCCACTTT

j_call: TRBJ1-2
d_call: TRBD1
clone_size: NA
v_call: TRBV4-1
cdr3_aa: CASSQARQGRNGYTF
cdr3_nt: TGCGCCAGCAGCCAAGCAAGACAGGGGCGGAATGGCTACACCTTC

j_call: TRBJ2-2
d_call: NA
clone_size: once
v_call: TRBV5-1
cdr3_aa: CASSPGILNTGELFF
cdr3_nt: TGCGCCAGCAGCCCCGGGATCCTCAACACCGGGGAGCTGTTTTTT

j_call: TRBJ1-3
d_call: TRBD1
clone_size: few
v_call: TRBV5-1
cdr3_aa: CASSLEGATGNTIYF
cdr3_nt: TGCGCCAGCAGCTTGGAGGGGGCGACTGGAAACACCATATATTTT

j_call: TRBJ2-7
d_call: TRBD2
clone_size: NA
v_call: TRBV28
cdr3_aa: CASSWGLFSTAYEQYF
cdr3_nt: TGTGCCAGCAGTTGGGGACTATTTTCTACAGCCTACGAGCAGTACTTC

j_call: TRBJ1-4
d_call: TRBD1
clone_size: NA
v_call: TRBV7-9
cdr3_aa: CASSSGVDRGRINEKLFF
cdr3_nt: TGTGCCAGCAGCTCCGGGGTGGACAGGGGGCGCATTAATGAAAAACTGTTTTTT

j_call: TRBJ2-3
d_call: TRBD1
clone_size: NA
v_call: TRBV5-1
cdr3_aa: CASSRQGYTDTQYF
cdr3_nt: TGCGCCAGCAGTCGACAGGGGTACACAGATACGCAGTATTTT

j_call: TRBJ1-1
d_call: NA
clone_size: NA
v_call: TRBV7-7
cdr3_aa: CASSPRVNTEAFF
cdr3_nt: TGTGCCAGCAGCCCGAGAGTGAACACTGAAGCTTTCTTT

j_call: TRBJ2-7
d_call: NA
clone_size: few
v_call: TRBV7-8
cdr3_aa: CASSLWGDYEQYF
cdr3_nt: TGTGCCAGCAGCTTATGGGGGGACTACGAGCAGTACTTC

j_call: TRBJ2-7
d_call: TRBD2
clone_size: NA
v_call: TRBV7-6
cdr3_aa: CASSVGGTVYEQYF
cdr3_nt: TGTGCCAGCAGCGTGGGAGGGACGGTATACGAGCAGTACTTC

j_call: TRBJ2-3
d_call: NA
clone_size: NA
v_call: TRBV15
cdr3_aa: CATSRDRVTDTQYF
cdr3_nt: TGTGCCACCAGCAGAGACAGGGTCACAGATACGCAGTATTTT

j_call: TRBJ2-7
d_call: NA
clone_size: NA
v_call: TRBV11-2
cdr3_aa: CASSLEGVVTYEQYF
cdr3_nt: TGTGCCAGCAGCTTAGAAGGAGTGGTAACCTACGAGCAGTACTTC

j_call: TRBJ1-4
d_call: TRBD1
clone_size: NA
v_call: TRBV7-9
cdr3_aa: CATSLSTGQGEGKLFF
cdr3_nt: TGTGCCACTAGCTTGAGCACCGGTCAGGGGGAAGGAAAACTGTTTTTT

j_call: TRBJ2-7
d_call: NA
clone_size: NA
v_call: TRBV27
cdr3_aa: CASSLRTGTPTYEQYF
cdr3_nt: TGTGCCAGCAGTTTACGAACCGGGACACCGACTTACGAGCAGTACTTC